The 7 T cell receptor beta chains presented below share a single source sample, sequenced in a study of cytomegalovirus exposure and HLA in healthy donors. The PCR made use of 60 Vbeta and 13 Jbeta primers. Profiling relied on immunoSEQ multiplex PCR, and the TCRdb table lists in-frame clones only, not all of them. In total, the table holds tens of thousands of clones. The sequenced sample was PBMCs. These receptors all come from a woman between 40 and 50 years old in good health and CMV-seropositive.

The chain combines TRBV9 with TRBJ1-2; a weak D match, TRBD1 (6 bases). Trimming cost V 3 bases and J 3 bases, with 12 bases left between them. CDR3 length equals 14 residues. From germline, CDR1 is SGDLS and CDR2 YYNGEE. The CDR3: CASSAGGGDYGYTF. CDR3 DNA: TGTGCCAGCAGCGCCGGTGGGGGCGACTATGGCTACACCTTC.

CDR3 in DNA: TGTGCCAGCAGTCTGGACAGGGGGAAGGGAGAGCAGTACTTC. This sequence encodes CASSLDRGKGEQYF. The rearrangement joins TRBV6-1 to TRBJ2-7, with 10 bases identical to TRBD1. Germline CDR1 is MNHNS and CDR2 is SASEGT. Trimming at V came to 5 bases and at J to 7 bases, leaving 8 bases not matched to a gene. This CDR3 is 14 amino acids long.

V is TRBV7-3 and J is TRBJ2-7, with 9 bases aligning to TRBD2. The V and J ends lost 1 base and 7 bases, in that order; junction bases with no gene match: 5. The CDR3 sequence is 14 residues long. The germline CDR1 and CDR2 sequences are SGHTA and FQGTGA. CDR3 DNA sequence: TGTGCCAGCAGCTTAATAGCGGGAGTGGGGGAGCAGTACTTC. It translates to CASSLIAGVGEQYF.

The chain joins TRBV4-3 to TRBJ2-2, with a weak D call TRBD1 (5 bases). Germline loops: CDR1 LGHNA, CDR2 YSLEER. The CDR3 length is 15 residues. The V and J ends lost 0 bases and 5 bases respectively, with 10 bases between them. In nucleotides, the CDR3 is TGCGCCAGCAGCCAAGACGGCCGACAGACCGGGGAGCTGTTTTTT. It yields the protein CASSQDGRQTGELFF.

V gene TRBV10-2 combines with J gene TRBJ2-2; the D is unclear. Between the trimmed V and J ends, which lost 1 base and 8 bases, there was a span of 14 bases. The CDR3 totals 15 residues. CDR1 WSHSY and CDR2 SAAADI come from the germline V gene. The CDR3 DNA reads as TGCGCCAGCAGTGAGTGGTCTACTTCTGCGGGGGAGCTGTTTTTT. As protein: CASSEWSTSAGELFF.

The chain carries TRBV27 and TRBJ1-5; a possible D gene is TRBD1 (5 bases). V gave up 6 bases and J gave up 4 bases, with 19 bases separating them. Per germline, CDR1 MNHEY and CDR2 SMNVEV (reference sequence). The CDR3 has 16 amino acids. This chain's CDR3 is CASRPGSLMQNQPQHF. Written as DNA, the CDR3 is TGTGCCAGCAGACCAGGGTCCCTCATGCAAAATCAGCCCCAGCATTTT.

The J gene is TRBJ1-1, the V gene TRBV30, with 7 bases fitting TRBD1. The ends lost 0 bases at V and 1 base at J; junction bases unmatched: 2. This CDR3 is 14 amino acids long. Germline CDR1 is GTSNPN and CDR2 is SVGIG (reference sequence). The CDR3 sequence: CAWSVGTANTEAFF. The CDR3 DNA is TGTGCCTGGAGTGTGGGGACAGCGAACACTGAAGCTTTCTTT.